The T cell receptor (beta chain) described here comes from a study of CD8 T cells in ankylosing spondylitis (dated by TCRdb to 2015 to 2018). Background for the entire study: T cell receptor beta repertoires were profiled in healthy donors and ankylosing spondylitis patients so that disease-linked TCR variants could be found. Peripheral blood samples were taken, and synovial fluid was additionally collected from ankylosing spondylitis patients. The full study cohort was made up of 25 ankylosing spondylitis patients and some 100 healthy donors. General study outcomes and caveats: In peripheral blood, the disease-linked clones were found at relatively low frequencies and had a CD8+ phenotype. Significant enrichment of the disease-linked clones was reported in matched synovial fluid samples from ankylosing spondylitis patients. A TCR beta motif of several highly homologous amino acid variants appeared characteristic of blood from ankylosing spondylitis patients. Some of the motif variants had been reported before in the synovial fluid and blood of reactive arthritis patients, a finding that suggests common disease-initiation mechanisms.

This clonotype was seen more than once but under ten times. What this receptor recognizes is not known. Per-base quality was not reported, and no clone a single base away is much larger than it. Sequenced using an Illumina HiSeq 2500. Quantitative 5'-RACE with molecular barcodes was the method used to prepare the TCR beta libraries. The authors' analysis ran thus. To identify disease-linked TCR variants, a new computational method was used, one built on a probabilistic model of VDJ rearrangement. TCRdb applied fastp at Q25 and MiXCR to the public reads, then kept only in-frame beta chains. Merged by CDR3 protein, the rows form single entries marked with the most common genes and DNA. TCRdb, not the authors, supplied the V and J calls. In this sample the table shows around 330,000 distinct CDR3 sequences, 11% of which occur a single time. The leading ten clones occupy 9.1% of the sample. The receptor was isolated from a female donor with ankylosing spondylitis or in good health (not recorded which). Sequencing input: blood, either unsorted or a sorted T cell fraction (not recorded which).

The base sequence is TGTGCCAGCAGTACCCCGACCTGGATGAGCACTGAAGCTTTCTTT. This is translated as CASSTPTWMSTEAFF. Rearrangement joined TRBV28 to TRBJ1-1; the D gene remains uncertain. The CDR3 has 15 amino acids, counting the end cysteine and phenylalanine. CDR3 DNA is the only sequence kept; it has 45 bases, read in frame from the first base. The trim is 5 bases for V and 4 bases for J, with a gap of 17 bases between the germline ends. Taken from the germline V gene, the CDR1 and CDR2 loops are MDHEN and SYDVKM.